This TCR beta chain was profiled in a study of blood T cell repertoires in COVID-19. Overall study context: Italy, Spain and the United States were the sources of the convalescent and acute COVID-19 samples. The analysed material was cDNA or gDNA that came from T cells, B-cell-depleted T cells, or PBMCs.

Source study methods: For nucleated cells, counts were estimated from reference gene primer amplification. Here immunoSEQ multiplex PCR was the method, and the copy in TCRdb shows in-frame clones only, minus some. That table is the source of V, J and clone size, and D and trimming were worked out from the DNA. The sample contains approximately 74,000 clones, less than 95% of which appear only once. The length of the CDR3 is 16 residues. The J segment lost 8 bases and the V segment lost 2 bases, leaving 8 bases of the junction unmatched. Germline loops: CDR1 KGHDR, CDR2 SFDVKD. What was sequenced was peripheral blood. This clonotype originated in a woman in her sixties with active COVID-19. This chain uses TRBV24-1 with TRBJ2-2; 9 nucleotides align to TRBD1. CDR3 sequence reads: CATSDSDRGDPGELFF. CDR3 nucleotide sequence: TGTGCCACCAGTGATTCGGACAGGGGCGACCCGGGGGAGCTGTTTTTT.